This T cell receptor (beta chain) is drawn from a study of T-cell reconstitution after alpha-beta-depleted transplantation in children. This clonotype was observed at least ten times. What it binds is not known. The study, taken as a whole, reports: TCRbeta diversity was high at day 60 in some patients (a result of surviving recipient T cells and thymic progenitors).

This sample's TCRbeta library carried unique molecular identifier barcodes. TCRdb independently ran MiXCR on the PCR reads; one entry per CDR3 protein. The table has approximately 98,000 distinct CDR3 sequences, 5.5% to 6.5% seen once. The length of the CDR3 is 13 residues. V gave up 6 bases and J gave up 5 bases; unmatched junction bases: 5. Sequencing was performed on PBMCs, mostly from graft donor cells, taken 360 days after TCRalphabeta/CD19-depleted stem cell transplant. V is TRBV12-3 or TRBV12-4 and J is TRBJ1-2; TRBD1 matches at 8 bases. The TCR originated in a male patient under 10 years old who had a stem cell transplant for acute lymphoblastic leukemia, so the T cells may come from the graft donor. The chain's CDR3 is CASRMTGDYGYTF. The CDR3 bases are TGTGCCAGCAGAATGACAGGGGATTATGGCTACACCTTC.